These 3 T cell receptor beta chains were sequenced from one sample in a study of T cells in Graves' hyperthyroidism and ophthalmopathy. Amplification yielded TCR beta CDR3 regions, with RNA transcripts as the source. HTBI primers drove first-round RT-PCR of the TCR CDR3. TCRdb called the multiplex PCR reads again in MiXCR, with one record for every CDR3 protein. The sample holds about 840,000 distinct CDR3 sequences, about two fifths seen once. The sequenced sample was blood. The receptors here all came from a man aged 18 to 29 with Graves' hyperthyroidism.

This clonotype was detected a few times. This chain connects TRBV12-3 or TRBV12-4 to TRBJ1-1; TRBD1 matches at 7 bases. The CDR3 runs 15 residues. With V trimmed by 2 bases and J by 4 bases, 7 bases remained unmatched. The CDR3, as DNA: TGTGCCAGCAGTTTATTAGCAGGGGGTGTCACTGAAGCTTTCTTT. Translating gives CASSLLAGGVTEAFF.

This clonotype appeared many times. V usage is TRBV19 and J usage is TRBJ2-7, with no clear D. From germline, CDR1 is LNHDA and CDR2 SQIVND (reference sequence). The CDR3 covers 15 residues. Trimming left V 3 bases short and J 4 bases short, with 16 bases between. DNA of the CDR3: TGTGCCAGTAGTATCCACAGCCGAGCCATTTACGAGCAGTACTTC. Protein sequence: CASSIHSRAIYEQYF.

This clonotype was seen only a few times. This chain uses TRBV5-4 with TRBJ2-2; the match to TRBD1 covers 8 bases. Germline V gene lookup returns CDR1 SGHNT and CDR2 YYREEE (reference sequence). The CDR3 runs to 16 residues. The V segment lost 2 bases and the J segment 3 bases; nucleotides outside the gene matches: 6. CDR3 DNA: TGTGCCAGCAGCTTCGGGGGCAGGGGGCACACCGGGGAGCTGTTTTTT. Protein product: CASSFGGRGHTGELFF.